One sample yielded the 25 T cell receptor beta chains listed below, sequenced in a study of blood T cell repertoires in COVID-19. Sequencing used immunoSEQ multiplex PCR; TCRdb keeps in-frame clones, though not all of them. The data contain approximately 150,000 clones, approximately 87% of them singletons. What was sequenced was peripheral blood. The receptors shown here come from a woman aged 50 to 60 with active or convalescent COVID-19.

This clone was seen just once. V usage is TRBV4-3 and J usage is TRBJ1-5; 7 positions match TRBD1. CDR1 is LGHNA and CDR2 is YSLEER in the germline V gene. CDR3 length: 14 amino acids. The ends lost 4 bases at V and 5 bases at J; junction bases unmatched: 5. Written as DNA, the CDR3 is TGCGCCAGCAGCCGACAACAGGGGTATCAGCCCCAGCATTTT. Translating gives CASSRQQGYQPQHF.

This clone was observed once. This rearrangement joins TRBV29-1 to TRBJ1-1; 8 bases match TRBD1. Germline V gives CDR1 SQVTM, CDR2 ANQGSEA. After removal of 3 bases from V and 4 bases from J, the junction contained 7 bases not matched to a gene. There are 14 residues in the CDR3. The chain's CDR3 is CSVDDRGAGTEAFF. Here the CDR3 DNA reads TGCAGCGTTGATGACAGGGGCGCGGGCACTGAAGCTTTCTTT.

This chain joins TRBV5-5 and TRBJ2-1; 10 nucleotides match TRBD2. J gave up 3 bases and V 4 bases, and 4 bases lay outside the gene matches. Germline V gene data show CDR1 as SGHKS and CDR2 as YYEKEE (reference sequence). The length of the CDR3 is 15 residues. CDR3 nucleotide sequence: TGTGCCAGCAGCACCGGACTAGCGGTCTACAATGAGCAGTTCTTC. The encoded protein is CASSTGLAVYNEQFF.

The gene calls are TRBV11-2 and TRBJ2-1; 14 bases map to TRBD2. The length of the CDR3 is 18 residues. Germline CDR1 and CDR2: SGHAT and FQNNGV. V lost 2 bases to trimming and J lost 9 bases; unmatched junction nucleotides: 12. CDR3 bases: TGTGCCAGCAGCTTAAGGGGGACTAGCGGGAGTTCGGTCAGTGAGCAGTTCTTC. Protein product: CASSLRGTSGSSVSEQFF.

The V and J genes are TRBV5-8 and TRBJ2-7; the D gene is possibly TRBD1 (5 bases). V lost 0 bases to trimming and J lost 2 bases, with 9 bases between them. Germline values: CDR1 SGHTS, CDR2 YDEGEE. The CDR3 is made up of 14 amino acids. Here the CDR3 reads CASSLGQGPYEQYF. DNA of the CDR3: TGTGCCAGCAGCTTGGGGCAGGGCCCCTACGAGCAGTACTTC. Supplemented by reference TRBV5-8 and TRBJ2-7, the full variable domain reads EAGVTQSPTHLIKTRGQQATLRCSPISGHTSVYWYQQALGLGLQFLLWYDEGEERNRGNFPPRFSGRQFPNYSSELNVNALELEDSALYLCASSLGQGPYEQYFGPGTRLTVT.

This clone appeared once. The chain carries TRBV9 and TRBJ1-6, with D perhaps matching TRBD1 (6 bases). The CDR3 has 14 amino acids. Trimming took 7 bases from V and 8 from J, leaving 16 bases between them. From germline, CDR1 is SGDLS and CDR2 YYNGEE. The CDR3 is CASGKGDNHSPLHF. The CDR3, as DNA: TGTGCCAGCGGTAAGGGGGACAATCATTCACCCCTCCACTTT.

This clone came up a few times. This chain joins TRBV28 and TRBJ1-1, with D possibly being TRBD1 (5 bases). Germline-derived CDR1 and CDR2 are MDHEN and SYDVKM. CDR3 length: 16 residues. V was trimmed by 7 bases and J by 1 base, leaving 19 bases between them. This CDR3 is CASIETEDNPNTEAFF. CDR3 DNA sequence: TGTGCCAGCATCGAGACAGAAGATAACCCGAACACTGAAGCTTTCTTT.

The chain couples TRBV28 to TRBJ1-2; 9 nucleotides line up with TRBD1. J was trimmed by 2 bases and V by 4 bases; bases with no gene match: 8. The CDR3 runs 16 residues. The V gene's germline CDR1 is MDHEN and CDR2 SYDVKM. CDR3 bases: TGTGCCAGCAGTTCGAACAGGGGGCCCGGAAACTATGGCTACACCTTC. It codes for CASSSNRGPGNYGYTF.

The J gene is TRBJ2-7, the V gene TRBV27; TRBD1 matches 7 bases. V lost 3 bases to trimming and J lost 6 bases; unmatched junction nucleotides: 5. The germline V gene encodes CDR1 MNHEY and CDR2 SMNVEV (reference sequence). The CDR3 consists of 13 residues. The CDR3 is CASSFRDRAEQYF. DNA for the CDR3: TGTGCCAGCAGTTTTCGAGACAGGGCCGAGCAGTACTTC.

This clone showed up many times. The chain has TRBV7-8 and TRBJ1-1; 9 bases map to TRBD1. Germline V gene lookup returns CDR1 SGHVS and CDR2 FQNEAQ. CDR3 length: 15 amino acids. J was trimmed by 7 bases and V by 5 bases; bases with no gene match: 11. DNA of the CDR3: TGTGCCAGCAGCCAAAATCCGGGACAGGGAAATGAAGCTTTCTTT. Translating it yields CASSQNPGQGNEAFF.

The V and J genes are TRBV6-1 and TRBJ1-1, with unresolved D. V lost 5 bases to trimming and J lost 1 base, with 8 bases between them. This CDR3 has 13 amino acids. Germline loops: CDR1 MNHNS, CDR2 SASEGT. This chain's CDR3 is CASSSVSNTEAFF. The CDR3 nucleotides are TGTGCCAGCAGTTCCGTCTCGAACACTGAAGCTTTCTTT.

The chain carries TRBV7-2 and TRBJ1-1, with D maybe TRBD1 (6 bases). This CDR3 region has 16 residues. Germline CDR1 SGHTA, CDR2 FQGNSA. The ends were cut back, 2 bases at V and 1 base at J, with 14 bases in the middle. CDR3 sequence reads: CASSLLQGWQNTEAFF. The CDR3 nucleotides read TGTGCCAGCAGCTTACTACAGGGATGGCAGAACACTGAAGCTTTCTTT.

This chain connects TRBV19 to TRBJ2-3; a possible D gene is TRBD1 (6 bases). Per germline, CDR1 LNHDA and CDR2 SQIVND (reference sequence). The V end was cut by 5 bases, the J end by 4 bases, with 19 bases between. This CDR3 comprises 16 residues. The DNA for the CDR3 is TGTGCCAGTAGTCTCCTTATACAGGGTGGGGCAGATACGCAGTATTTT. Amino acids: CASSLLIQGGADTQYF.

There are a few counts of this clone. V is TRBV24-1 and J is TRBJ1-1, with D possibly matching TRBD1 (5 bases). Germline CDR1 and CDR2: KGHDR and SFDVKD. The CDR3 runs 14 residues. Trimming shortened V by 8 bases and J by 6 bases, and 18 bases separated the two germline ends. As DNA, the CDR3 is TGTGCCACCACCTGGGGTGGAGGGACGTCTGAAGCTTTCTTT. Amino acids: CATTWGGGTSEAFF.

The V gene is TRBV9, the J gene TRBJ1-2, with TRBD1 identical over 8 bases. J was trimmed by 8 bases and V by 6 bases; bases with no gene match: 6. The CDR3 spans 12 residues. Per the germline V gene, CDR1 is SGDLS and CDR2 is YYNGEE. The CDR3 DNA reads TGTGCCAGCACTTCGACAGGGGAAGGCTACACCTTC. Its protein product is CASTSTGEGYTF.

V and J are TRBV29-1 and TRBJ1-2, with 8 nucleotides matching TRBD1. Germline trimming cut 3 bases from V and 6 bases from J; bases unmatched to any gene: 9. The CDR3 extends over 14 amino acids. CDR1 SQVTM and CDR2 ANQGSEA come from the germline V gene. As DNA, the CDR3 is TGCAGCGTTGACGCCCAGGACAGGGCTCATGGCTACACCTTC. Its translation: CSVDAQDRAHGYTF.

The V gene is TRBV6-2 or TRBV6-3, the J gene TRBJ1-3; no definite D call. CDR1 is MNHEY and CDR2 is SVGEGT in the germline V gene. Trimming shortened V by 2 bases and J by 0 bases, and 8 bases separated the two germline ends. The CDR3 totals 15 residues. This chain's CDR3 is CASSYRGSSGNTIYF. The DNA of the CDR3 is TGTGCCAGCAGTTACCGCGGGAGCTCTGGAAACACCATATATTTT.

This chain joins TRBV30 and TRBJ1-6; TRBD1 matches 8 bases. The junction had 11 bases not matched to a gene; V was cut back by 5 bases and J by 8 bases. Germline V gene lookup returns CDR1 GTSNPN and CDR2 SVGIG (reference sequence). CDR3 length equals 15 residues. This CDR3 is CAWGRGLSTYSPLHF. The CDR3 DNA follows: TGTGCCTGGGGCAGGGGGCTTAGCACATATTCACCCCTCCACTTT.

V is TRBV7-9 and J is TRBJ1-5; TRBD1 aligns across 9 bases. CDR3 size: 15 residues. The V segment lost 1 base and the J segment 7 bases; nucleotides outside the gene matches: 5. Germline V gene lookup returns CDR1 SEHNR and CDR2 FQNEAQ (reference sequence). Written as DNA, the CDR3 is TGTGCCAGCAGCTTAGGGGACAGGGCCTTACAGCCCCAGCATTTT. Amino acid sequence: CASSLGDRALQPQHF. The variable domain in full, completed from reference TRBV7-9 and TRBJ1-5, reads DTGVSQNPRHKITKRGQNVTFRCDPISEHNRLYWYRQTLGQGPEFLTYFQNEAQLEKSRLLSDRFSAERPKGSFSTLEIQRTEQGDSAMYLCASSLGDRALQPQHFGDGTRLSIL.

This clone was found a few times. V usage is TRBV19 and J usage is TRBJ1-2, with a tentative D call TRBD1 (6 bases). Germline-derived CDR1 and CDR2 are LNHDA and SQIVND (reference sequence). Deletions cut 6 bases from V and 0 bases from J, with 14 bases between. The CDR3 contains 15 residues. The CDR3 loop reads CASRLTGISNYGYTF. The CDR3 region has the DNA TGTGCCAGTAGGCTAACAGGGATCTCTAACTATGGCTACACCTTC. Variable domain in full (rest from reference TRBV19 and TRBJ1-2): DGGITQSPKYLFRKEGQNVTLSCEQNLNHDAMYWYRQDPGQGLRLIYYSQIVNDFQKGDIAEGYSVSREKKESFPLTVTSAQKNPTAFYLCASRLTGISNYGYTFGSGTRLTVV.

V is TRBV6-5 and J is TRBJ1-5; 7 bases are a match to TRBD1. Losses at the gene ends were 4 bases for V and 5 bases for J; bases not matched to a gene: 8. The CDR3 is 15 residues long. Germline-derived CDR1 and CDR2 are MNHEY and SVGAGI. CDR3: CASSSADRRDQPQHF. The DNA for the CDR3 is TGTGCCAGCAGTTCTGCGGACAGGAGGGATCAGCCCCAGCATTTT.

The count of this clone is one. The V and J genes are TRBV5-1 and TRBJ2-2; 7 nucleotides line up with TRBD1. This CDR3 has 15 amino acids. Germline lookup yields CDR1 SGHRS and CDR2 YFSETQ. V gave up 4 bases and J gave up 1 base; unmatched junction bases: 4. The CDR3 spells CASSPRTGNTGELFF. For the CDR3, the DNA is TGCGCCAGCAGCCCACGGACAGGGAACACCGGGGAGCTGTTTTTT.

J is TRBJ1-2 and V is TRBV30; 7 bases line up with TRBD1. V was clipped by 4 bases and J by 4 bases; unmatched bases: 6. The CDR3 spans 13 residues. In germline, CDR1 is GTSNPN, CDR2 SVGIG (reference sequence). CDR3 sequence reads: CAWNQGGGYGYTF. The CDR3 DNA sequence: TGTGCCTGGAATCAGGGGGGTGGCTATGGCTACACCTTC.

This rearrangement joins TRBV9 to TRBJ2-1, with 16 bases fitting TRBD2. The CDR3 has 19 amino acids. V dropped 4 bases and J dropped 10; count of bases not matched to a gene: 17. Germline values: CDR1 SGDLS, CDR2 YYNGEE. CDR3 nucleotide sequence: TGTGCCAGCAGCTCCCCCGGGACTAGCGGGAGGGGGGCCATTAGAGAGCAGTTCTTC. Encoded protein: CASSSPGTSGRGAIREQFF.

The chain joins TRBV28 to TRBJ1-1, with a weak D call TRBD1 (6 bases). Germline values: CDR1 MDHEN, CDR2 SYDVKM. V dropped 6 bases and J dropped 1 base, with 15 bases sitting between them. This CDR3 is built from 15 residues. This CDR3 is CASSDTGKWNTEAFF. DNA for the CDR3: TGTGCCAGCAGCGACACAGGGAAATGGAACACTGAAGCTTTCTTT.